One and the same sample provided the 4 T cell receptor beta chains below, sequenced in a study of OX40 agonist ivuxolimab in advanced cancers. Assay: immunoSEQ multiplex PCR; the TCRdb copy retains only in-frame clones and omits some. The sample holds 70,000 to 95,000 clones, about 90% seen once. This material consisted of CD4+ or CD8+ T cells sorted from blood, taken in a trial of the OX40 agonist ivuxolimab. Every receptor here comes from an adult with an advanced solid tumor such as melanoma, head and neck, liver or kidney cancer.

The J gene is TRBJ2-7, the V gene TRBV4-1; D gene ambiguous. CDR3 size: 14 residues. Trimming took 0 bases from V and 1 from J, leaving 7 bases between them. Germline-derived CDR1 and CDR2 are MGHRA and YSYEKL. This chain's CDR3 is CASSQDRQSYEQYF. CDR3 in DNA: TGCGCCAGCAGCCAAGATAGGCAGTCCTACGAGCAGTACTTC.

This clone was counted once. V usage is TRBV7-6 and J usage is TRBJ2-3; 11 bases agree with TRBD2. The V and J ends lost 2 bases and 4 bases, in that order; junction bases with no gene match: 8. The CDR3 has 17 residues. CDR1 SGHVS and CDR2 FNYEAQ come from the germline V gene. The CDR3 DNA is TGTGCCAGCAGCTTATTAGCGGGAGGGTCCACCCCAGATACGCAGTATTTT. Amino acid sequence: CASSLLAGGSTPDTQYF.

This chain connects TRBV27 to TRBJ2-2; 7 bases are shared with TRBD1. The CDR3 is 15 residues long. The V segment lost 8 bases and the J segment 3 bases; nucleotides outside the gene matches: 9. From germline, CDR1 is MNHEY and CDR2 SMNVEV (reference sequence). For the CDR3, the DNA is TGTGCCAGCCGCAAACAGGGGCAGGACACCGGGGAGCTGTTTTTT. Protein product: CASRKQGQDTGELFF.

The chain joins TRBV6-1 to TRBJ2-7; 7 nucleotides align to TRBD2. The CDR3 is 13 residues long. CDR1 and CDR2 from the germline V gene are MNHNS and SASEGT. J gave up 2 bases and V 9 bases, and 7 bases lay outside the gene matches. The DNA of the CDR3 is TGTGCCAGTAGAGGGCTAGCGGCCTACGAGCAGTACTTC. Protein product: CASRGLAAYEQYF.